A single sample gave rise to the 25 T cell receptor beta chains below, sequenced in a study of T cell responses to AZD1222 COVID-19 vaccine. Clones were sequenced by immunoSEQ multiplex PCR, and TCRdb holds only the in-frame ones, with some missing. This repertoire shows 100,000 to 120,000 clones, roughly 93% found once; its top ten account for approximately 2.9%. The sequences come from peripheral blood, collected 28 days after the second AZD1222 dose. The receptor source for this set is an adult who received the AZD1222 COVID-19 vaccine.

CDR3 DNA: TGTGCCAGCAGCCTGGGGTGGGGGGCGCGAGCTTTCTTT. Its translation: CASSLGWGARAFF. The genes are TRBV7-8 and TRBJ1-1; D is perhaps TRBD1 (6 bases). The germline CDR1 and CDR2 sequences are SGHVS and FQNEAQ. The CDR3 is 13 amino acids. V dropped 5 bases and J dropped 10 bases, with 17 bases sitting between them.

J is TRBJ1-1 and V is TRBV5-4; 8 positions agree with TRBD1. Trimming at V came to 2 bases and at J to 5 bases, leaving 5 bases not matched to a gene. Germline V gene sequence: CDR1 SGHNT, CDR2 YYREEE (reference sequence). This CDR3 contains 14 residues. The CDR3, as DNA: TGTGCCAGCAGCTTACGGACAGGGCCGACTGAAGCTTTCTTT. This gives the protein CASSLRTGPTEAFF.

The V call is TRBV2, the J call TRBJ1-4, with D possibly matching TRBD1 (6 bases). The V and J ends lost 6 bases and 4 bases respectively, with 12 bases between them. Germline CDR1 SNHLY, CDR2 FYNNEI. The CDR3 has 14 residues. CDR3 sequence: CASRQRTVNEKLFF. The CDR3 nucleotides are TGTGCCAGCAGGCAAAGGACAGTTAATGAAAAACTGTTTTTT.

CDR3 sequence reads: CATSEHSQGAEQFF. The CDR3 bases are TGTGCCACCAGTGAGCATTCCCAAGGCGCTGAGCAGTTCTTC. This chain joins TRBV24-1 and TRBJ2-1; D call uncertain. Germline V gene data show CDR1 as KGHDR and CDR2 as SFDVKD. This CDR3 contains 14 residues. Trimming stripped 4 bases from V and 9 bases from J, with 15 bases between.

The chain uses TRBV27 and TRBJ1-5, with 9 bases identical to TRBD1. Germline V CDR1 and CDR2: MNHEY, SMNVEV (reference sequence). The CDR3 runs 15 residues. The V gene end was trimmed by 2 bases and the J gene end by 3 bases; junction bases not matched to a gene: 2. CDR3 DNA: TGTGCCAGCAGTTTAAACAGGGGGCTCAATCAGCCCCAGCATTTT. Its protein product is CASSLNRGLNQPQHF.

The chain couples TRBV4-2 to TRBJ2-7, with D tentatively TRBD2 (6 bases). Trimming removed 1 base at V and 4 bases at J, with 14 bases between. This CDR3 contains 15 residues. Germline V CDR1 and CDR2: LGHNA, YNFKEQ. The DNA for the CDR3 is TGTGCCAGCAGCCAAGGGTGGGTCGGGGGTTACGAGCAGTACTTC. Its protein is CASSQGWVGGYEQYF.

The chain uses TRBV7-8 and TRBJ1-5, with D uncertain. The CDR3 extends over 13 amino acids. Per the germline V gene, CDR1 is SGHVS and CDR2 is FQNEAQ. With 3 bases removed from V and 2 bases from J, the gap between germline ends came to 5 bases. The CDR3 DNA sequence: TGTGCCAGCAGCTTCGCGGGCAATCAGCCCCAGCATTTT. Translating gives CASSFAGNQPQHF.

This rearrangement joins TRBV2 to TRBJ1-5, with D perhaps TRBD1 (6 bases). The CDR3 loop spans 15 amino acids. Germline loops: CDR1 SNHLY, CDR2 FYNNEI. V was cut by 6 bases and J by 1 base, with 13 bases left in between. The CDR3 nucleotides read TGTGCCAGCAGGGCAGGGGAGGCCAGCAATCAGCCCCAGCATTTT. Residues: CASRAGEASNQPQHF.

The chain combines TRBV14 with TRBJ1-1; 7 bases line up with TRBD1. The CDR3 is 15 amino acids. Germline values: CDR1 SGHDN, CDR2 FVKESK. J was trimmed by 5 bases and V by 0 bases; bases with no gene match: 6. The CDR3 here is CASSQELRGGTEAFF. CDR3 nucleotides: TGTGCCAGCAGCCAAGAACTCAGGGGGGGGACTGAAGCTTTCTTT.

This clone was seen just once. In nucleotides, the CDR3 is TGTGCCATCAGTGACAGCACGGAAGAATCTTTTACTGAAGCTTTCTTT. It translates to CAISDSTEESFTEAFF. The rearrangement uses TRBV10-3 and TRBJ1-1; no clear D gene. The CDR3 runs 16 residues. The germline CDR1 and CDR2 sequences are ENHRY and SYGVKD. V was cut by 3 bases and J by 5 bases, with 19 bases left in between.

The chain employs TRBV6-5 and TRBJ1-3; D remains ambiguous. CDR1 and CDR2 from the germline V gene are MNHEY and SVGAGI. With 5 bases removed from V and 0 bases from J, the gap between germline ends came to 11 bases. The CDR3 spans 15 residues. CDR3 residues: CASSMTDTSGNTIYF. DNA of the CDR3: TGTGCCAGCAGTATGACGGATACCTCTGGAAACACCATATATTTT.

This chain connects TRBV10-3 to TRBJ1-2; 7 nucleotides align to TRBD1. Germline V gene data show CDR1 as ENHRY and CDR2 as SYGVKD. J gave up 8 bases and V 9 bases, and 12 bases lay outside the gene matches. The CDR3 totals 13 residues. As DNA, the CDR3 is TGTGCCATGCGGGGCCAGGGGGGAGGGGGCTACACCTTC. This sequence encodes CAMRGQGGGGYTF.

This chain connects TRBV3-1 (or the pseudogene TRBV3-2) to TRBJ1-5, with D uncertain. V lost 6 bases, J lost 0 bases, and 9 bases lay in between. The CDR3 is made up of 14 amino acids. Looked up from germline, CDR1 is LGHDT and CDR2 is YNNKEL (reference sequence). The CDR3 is CASSFQDSNQPQHF. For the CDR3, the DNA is TGTGCCAGCAGTTTCCAGGATAGCAATCAGCCCCAGCATTTT.

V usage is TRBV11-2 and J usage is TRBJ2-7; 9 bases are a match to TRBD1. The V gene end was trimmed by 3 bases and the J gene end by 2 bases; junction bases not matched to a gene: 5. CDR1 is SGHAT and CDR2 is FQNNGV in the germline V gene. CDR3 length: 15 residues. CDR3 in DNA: TGTGCCAGCAGCTTTGGGACAGGGATTACCTACGAGCAGTACTTC. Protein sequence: CASSFGTGITYEQYF.

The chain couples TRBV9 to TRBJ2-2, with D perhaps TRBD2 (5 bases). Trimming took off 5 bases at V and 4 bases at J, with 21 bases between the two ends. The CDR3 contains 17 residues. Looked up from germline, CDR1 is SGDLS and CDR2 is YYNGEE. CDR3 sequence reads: CASSWETSVGSTGELFF. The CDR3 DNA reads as TGTGCCAGCAGTTGGGAAACTTCGGTAGGGAGCACCGGGGAGCTGTTTTTT.

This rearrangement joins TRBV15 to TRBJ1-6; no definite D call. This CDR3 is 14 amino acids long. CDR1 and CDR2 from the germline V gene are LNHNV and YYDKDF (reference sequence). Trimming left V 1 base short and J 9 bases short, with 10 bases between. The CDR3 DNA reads TGTGCCACCAGCAGAGGCCAGGTGGGTTCACCCCTCCACTTT. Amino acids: CATSRGQVGSPLHF.

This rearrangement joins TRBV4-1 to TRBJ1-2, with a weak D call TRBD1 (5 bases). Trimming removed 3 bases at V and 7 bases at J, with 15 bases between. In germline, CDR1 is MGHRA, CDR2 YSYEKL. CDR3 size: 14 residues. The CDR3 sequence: CASSHRVLVCGYTF. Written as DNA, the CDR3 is TGCGCCAGCAGCCACAGGGTTCTGGTATGTGGCTACACCTTC.

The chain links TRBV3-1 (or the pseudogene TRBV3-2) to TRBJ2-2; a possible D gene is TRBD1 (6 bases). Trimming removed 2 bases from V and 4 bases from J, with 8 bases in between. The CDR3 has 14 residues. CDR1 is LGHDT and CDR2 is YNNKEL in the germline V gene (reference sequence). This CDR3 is CASSQPGVTGELFF. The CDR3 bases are TGTGCCAGCAGCCAACCAGGGGTCACCGGGGAGCTGTTTTTT.

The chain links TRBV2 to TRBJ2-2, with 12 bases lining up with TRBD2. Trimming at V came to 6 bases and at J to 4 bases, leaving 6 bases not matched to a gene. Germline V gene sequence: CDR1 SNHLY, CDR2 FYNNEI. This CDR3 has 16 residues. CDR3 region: CASSVGLAGPTGELFF. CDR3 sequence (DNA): TGTGCCAGCAGCGTAGGACTAGCGGGGCCCACCGGGGAGCTGTTTTTT.

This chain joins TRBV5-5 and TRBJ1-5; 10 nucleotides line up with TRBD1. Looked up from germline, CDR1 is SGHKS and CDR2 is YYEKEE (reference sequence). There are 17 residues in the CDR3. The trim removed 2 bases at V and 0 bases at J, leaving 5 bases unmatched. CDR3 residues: CASSLKWDRGSNQPQHF. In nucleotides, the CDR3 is TGTGCCAGCAGCTTAAAGTGGGACAGGGGTAGCAATCAGCCCCAGCATTTT.

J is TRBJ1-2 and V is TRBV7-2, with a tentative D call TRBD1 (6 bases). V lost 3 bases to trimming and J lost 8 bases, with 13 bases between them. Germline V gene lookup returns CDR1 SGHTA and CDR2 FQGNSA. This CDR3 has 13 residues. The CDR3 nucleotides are TGTGCCAGCAGCTTTGCGACAGGACGGGGCTACACCTTC. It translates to CASSFATGRGYTF.

For the CDR3, the DNA is TGTGCCAGCAGTTCACAGGGCCAAGCGGGCGTAAATCAGCCCCAGCATTTT. Protein product: CASSSQGQAGVNQPQHF. This chain joins TRBV28 and TRBJ1-5; maybe TRBD1 (6 bases). Germline assignment: CDR1 MDHEN and CDR2 SYDVKM. V lost 4 bases, J lost 4 bases, and 20 bases lay in between. This CDR3 is 17 amino acids long. The full variable domain, its missing parts supplied by reference TRBV28 and TRBJ1-5, is DVKVTQSSRYLVKRTGEKVFLECVQDMDHENMFWYRQDPGLGLRLIYFSYDVKMKEKGDIPEGYSVSREKKERFSLILESASTNQTSMYLCASSSQGQAGVNQPQHFGDGTRLSIL.

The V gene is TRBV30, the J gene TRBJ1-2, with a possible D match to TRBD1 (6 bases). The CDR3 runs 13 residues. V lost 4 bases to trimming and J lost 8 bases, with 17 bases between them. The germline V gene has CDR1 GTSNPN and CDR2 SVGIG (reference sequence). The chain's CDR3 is CAWIPRGVGGYTF. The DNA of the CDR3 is TGTGCCTGGATCCCCAGGGGCGTGGGCGGCTACACCTTC.

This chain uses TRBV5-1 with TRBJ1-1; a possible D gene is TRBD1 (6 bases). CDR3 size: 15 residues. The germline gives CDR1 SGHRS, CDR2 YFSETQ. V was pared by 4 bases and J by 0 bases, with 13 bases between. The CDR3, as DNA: TGCGCCAGCAGCCCCAAGACAGGTATGAACACTGAAGCTTTCTTT. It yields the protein CASSPKTGMNTEAFF.

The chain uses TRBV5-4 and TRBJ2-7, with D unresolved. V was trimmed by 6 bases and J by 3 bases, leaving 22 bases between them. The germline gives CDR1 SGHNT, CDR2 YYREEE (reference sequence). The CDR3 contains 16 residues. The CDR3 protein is CASNREELPTFYEQYF. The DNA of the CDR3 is TGTGCCAGCAACCGCGAGGAGCTACCAACCTTCTACGAGCAGTACTTC.